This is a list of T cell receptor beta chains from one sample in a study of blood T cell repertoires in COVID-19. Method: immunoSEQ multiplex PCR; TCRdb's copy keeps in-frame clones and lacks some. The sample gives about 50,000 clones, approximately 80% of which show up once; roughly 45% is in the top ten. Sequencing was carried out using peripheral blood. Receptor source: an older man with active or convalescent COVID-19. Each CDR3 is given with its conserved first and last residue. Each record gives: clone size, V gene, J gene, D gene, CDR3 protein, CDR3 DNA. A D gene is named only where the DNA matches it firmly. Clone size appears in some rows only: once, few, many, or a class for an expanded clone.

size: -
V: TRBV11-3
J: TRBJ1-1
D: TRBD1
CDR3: CASSTTGGTTEAFF
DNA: TGTGCCAGCAGCACCACAGGGGGAACAACTGAAGCTTTCTTT

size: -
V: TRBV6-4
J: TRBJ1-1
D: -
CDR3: CASSPDSNTEAFF
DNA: TGTGCCAGCAGTCCCGACAGTAACACTGAAGCTTTCTTT

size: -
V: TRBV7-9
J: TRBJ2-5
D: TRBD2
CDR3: CASSDPGLAGGSQETQYF
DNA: TGTGCCAGCAGTGATCCGGGACTAGCGGGGGGATCTCAAGAGACCCAGTACTTC

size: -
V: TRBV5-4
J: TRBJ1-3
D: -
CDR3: CASSLGQSANTIYF
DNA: TGTGCCAGCAGCTTGGGACAGTCCGCGAACACCATATATTTT

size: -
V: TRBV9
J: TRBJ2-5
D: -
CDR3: CASSVTGTQETQYF
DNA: TGTGCCAGCAGCGTAACAGGAACGCAAGAGACCCAGTACTTC

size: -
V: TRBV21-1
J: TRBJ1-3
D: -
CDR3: CASSRGHFSGNTIYF
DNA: TGTGCCAGCAGCAGGGGACATTTCTCTGGAAACACCATATATTTT

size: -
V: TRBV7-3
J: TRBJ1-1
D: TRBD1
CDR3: CASRDRVGTEAFF
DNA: TGTGCCAGCCGAGACAGGGTGGGAACTGAAGCTTTCTTT

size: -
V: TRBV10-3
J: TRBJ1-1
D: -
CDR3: CAISESTENTEAFF
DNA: TGTGCCATCAGTGAGTCGACAGAGAACACTGAAGCTTTCTTT

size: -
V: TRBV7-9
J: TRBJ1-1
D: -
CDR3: CASSLVGTMNTEAFF
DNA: TGTGCCAGCAGCTTAGTCGGGACAATGAACACTGAAGCTTTCTTT

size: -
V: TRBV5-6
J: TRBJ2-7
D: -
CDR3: CASSLVSYRPSYEQYF
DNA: TGTGCCAGCAGCCTTGTATCTTACAGGCCGTCCTACGAGCAGTACTTC

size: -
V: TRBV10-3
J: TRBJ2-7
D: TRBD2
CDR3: CAISEEGTRGSSRQYF
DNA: TGTGCCATCAGTGAGGAAGGGACTAGGGGCTCTAGTAGGCAGTACTTC

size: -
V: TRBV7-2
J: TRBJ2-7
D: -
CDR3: CASNSPKGGNSYEQYF
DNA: TGTGCCAGCAACTCCCCCAAGGGCGGGAACTCCTACGAGCAGTACTTC

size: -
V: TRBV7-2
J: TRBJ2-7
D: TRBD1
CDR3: CASSNQGQGIREQYF
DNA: TGTGCCAGCAGCAATCAGGGACAGGGGATTAGGGAGCAGTACTTC

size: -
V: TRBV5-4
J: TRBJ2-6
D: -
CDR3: CASSLLQGISGANVLTF
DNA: TGTGCCAGCAGCCTCCTACAGGGAATCTCTGGGGCCAACGTCCTGACTTTC

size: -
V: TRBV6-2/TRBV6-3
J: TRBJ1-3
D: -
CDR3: CASSYDRGNTIYF
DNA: TGTGCCAGCAGTTACGACAGAGGAAACACCATATATTTT

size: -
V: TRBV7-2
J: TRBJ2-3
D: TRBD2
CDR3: CASSLTGGPITDTQYF
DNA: TGTGCCAGCAGCTTAACGGGGGGGCCGATCACAGATACGCAGTATTTT

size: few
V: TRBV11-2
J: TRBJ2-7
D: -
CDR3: CASTPYRAHYEQYF
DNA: TGTGCCAGCACCCCTTACAGAGCACACTACGAGCAGTACTTC

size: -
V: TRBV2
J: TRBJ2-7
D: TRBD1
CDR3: CASSEGTGVHEQYF
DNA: TGTGCCAGCAGTGAAGGGACAGGGGTCCACGAGCAGTACTTC

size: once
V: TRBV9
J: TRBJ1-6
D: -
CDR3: CASSDRLANSPLHF
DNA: TGTGCCAGCAGCGACCGCCTAGCTAATTCACCCCTCCACTTT

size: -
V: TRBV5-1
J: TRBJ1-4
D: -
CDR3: CASTPGSTNEKLFF
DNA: TGCGCCAGCACCCCAGGGTCAACTAATGAAAAACTGTTTTTT

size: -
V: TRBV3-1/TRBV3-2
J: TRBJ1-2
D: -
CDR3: CASSPQTANYGYTF
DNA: TGTGCCAGCAGTCCGCAGACAGCTAACTATGGCTACACCTTC

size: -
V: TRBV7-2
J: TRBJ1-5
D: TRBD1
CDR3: CASSAGTGYQPQHF
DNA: TGTGCCAGCAGCGCAGGGACAGGATATCAGCCCCAGCATTTT

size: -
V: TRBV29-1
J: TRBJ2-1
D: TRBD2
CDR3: CSVVPGLAVNEQFF
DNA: TGCAGCGTTGTACCGGGACTAGCGGTCAATGAGCAGTTCTTC

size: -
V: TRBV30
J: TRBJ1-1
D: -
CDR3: CAWNNNRRSEAFF
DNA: TGTGCCTGGAATAATAACCGGAGATCTGAAGCTTTCTTT

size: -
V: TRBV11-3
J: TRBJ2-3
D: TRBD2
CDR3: CASSLGRGESADTQYF
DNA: TGTGCCAGCAGCTTAGGTCGGGGGGAATCGGCAGATACGCAGTATTTT

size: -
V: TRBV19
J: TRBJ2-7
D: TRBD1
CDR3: CASSSRQGTYEQYF
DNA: TGTGCCAGTAGTTCGAGACAGGGAACCTACGAGCAGTACTTC

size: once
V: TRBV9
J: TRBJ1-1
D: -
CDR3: CASSSLMNTEAFF
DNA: TGTGCCAGCAGCTCGCTAATGAACACTGAAGCTTTCTTT

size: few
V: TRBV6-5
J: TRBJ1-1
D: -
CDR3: CASSYGGGGNTEAFF
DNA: TGTGCCAGCAGTTACGGGGGAGGGGGAAACACTGAAGCTTTCTTT

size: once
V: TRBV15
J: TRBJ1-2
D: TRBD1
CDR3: CATRLGTGTFREGYTF
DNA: TGTGCCACCAGACTAGGGACAGGGACCTTCCGGGAGGGCTACACCTTC

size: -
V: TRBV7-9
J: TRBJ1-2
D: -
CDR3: CASTLGQSPNYGYTF
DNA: TGTGCCAGCACCCTTGGACAGTCCCCTAACTATGGCTACACCTTC

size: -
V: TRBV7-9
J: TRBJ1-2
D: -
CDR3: CASSAGAMGVRVFYTF
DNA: TGTGCCAGCAGTGCAGGGGCTATGGGGGTTCGGGTTTTCTACACCTTC

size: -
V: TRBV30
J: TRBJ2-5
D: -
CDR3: CAWRREGETQYF
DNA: TGTGCCTGGAGGCGCGAGGGAGAGACCCAGTACTTC

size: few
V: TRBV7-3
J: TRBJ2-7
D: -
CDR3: CASSPSGDSYEQYF
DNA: TGTGCCAGCAGCCCCTCAGGGGATTCCTACGAGCAGTACTTC

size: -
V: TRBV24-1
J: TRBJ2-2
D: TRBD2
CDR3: CATSDPGLAGVGGELFF
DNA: TGTGCCACCAGTGATCCCGGACTAGCGGGAGTAGGAGGGGAGCTGTTTTTT

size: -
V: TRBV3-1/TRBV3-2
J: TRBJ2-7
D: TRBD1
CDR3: CASSQVGDRASEQYF
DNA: TGTGCCAGCAGCCAAGTGGGGGACAGGGCTTCCGAGCAGTACTTC

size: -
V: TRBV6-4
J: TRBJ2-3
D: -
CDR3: CASSLGLGDTQYF
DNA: TGTGCCAGCAGTTTGGGACTGGGAGATACGCAGTATTTT

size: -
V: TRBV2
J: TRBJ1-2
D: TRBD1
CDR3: CASSRDSYGYTF
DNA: TGTGCCAGCAGTCGGGACAGCTATGGCTACACCTTC

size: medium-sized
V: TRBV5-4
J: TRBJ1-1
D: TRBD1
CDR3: CASSKGQGAGTEAFF
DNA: TGTGCCAGCAGCAAAGGCCAGGGGGCAGGCACTGAAGCTTTCTTT

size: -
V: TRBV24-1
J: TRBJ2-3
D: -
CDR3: CATSPPRQYF
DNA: TGTGCCACCAGTCCTCCCAGGCAGTATTTT

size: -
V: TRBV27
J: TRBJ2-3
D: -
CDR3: CASLRSGSTDTQYF
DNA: TGTGCCAGCCTCCGGTCGGGTAGCACAGATACGCAGTATTTT

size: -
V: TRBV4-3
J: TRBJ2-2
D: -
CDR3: CASSQDRANTGELFF
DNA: TGCGCCAGCAGCCAAGACAGGGCCAACACCGGGGAGCTGTTTTTT

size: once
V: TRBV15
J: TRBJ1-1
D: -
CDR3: CATSGQGTEAFF
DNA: TGTGCCACCAGCGGTCAGGGTACTGAAGCTTTCTTT

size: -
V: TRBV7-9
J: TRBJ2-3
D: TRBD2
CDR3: CASSSWTSGSQTDTQYF
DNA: TGTGCCAGCAGCTCGTGGACTAGCGGGAGTCAAACAGATACGCAGTATTTT

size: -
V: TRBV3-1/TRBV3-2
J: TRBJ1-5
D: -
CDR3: CASSGEGYSNQPQHF
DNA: TGTGCCAGCAGCGGGGAGGGCTATAGCAATCAGCCCCAGCATTTT

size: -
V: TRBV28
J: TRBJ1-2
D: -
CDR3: CASLNTEGYTF
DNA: TGTGCCAGTCTTAATACAGAGGGCTACACCTTC

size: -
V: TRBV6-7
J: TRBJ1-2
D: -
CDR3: CASSPPSGEANYGYTF
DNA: TGTGCCAGCAGTCCCCCCTCAGGGGAAGCTAACTATGGCTACACCTTC